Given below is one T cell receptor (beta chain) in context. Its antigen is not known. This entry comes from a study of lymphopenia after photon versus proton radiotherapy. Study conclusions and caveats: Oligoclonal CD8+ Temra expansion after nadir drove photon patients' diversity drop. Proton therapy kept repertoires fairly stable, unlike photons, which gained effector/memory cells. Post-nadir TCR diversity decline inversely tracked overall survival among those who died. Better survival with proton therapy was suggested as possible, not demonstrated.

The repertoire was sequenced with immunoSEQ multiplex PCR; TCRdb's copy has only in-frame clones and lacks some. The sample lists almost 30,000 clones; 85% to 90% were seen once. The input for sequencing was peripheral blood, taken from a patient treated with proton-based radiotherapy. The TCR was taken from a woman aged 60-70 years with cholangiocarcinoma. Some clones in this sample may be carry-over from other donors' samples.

CDR3 DNA: TGTGCCAGCAGCCAAGATCAGCGGGGGGTGTACGAGCAGTACTTC. Its protein product is CASSQDQRGVYEQYF. V gene TRBV4-2 combines with J gene TRBJ2-7; 9 nucleotides match TRBD2. The J segment lost 4 bases and the V segment lost 0 bases, leaving 4 bases of the junction unmatched. This CDR3 has 15 amino acids. Germline V lookup: CDR1 LGHNA, CDR2 YNFKEQ.